One and the same sample provided the 10 T cell receptor beta chains below, sequenced in a study of CD8 T cells in Susac syndrome (dated by TCRdb to between 2018 and 2020). The method behind the library was the immunoSEQ multiplex PCR assay. RNA was extracted using the RNeasy kit, and about 0.45 to 1 microgram was reverse transcribed with random hexamers. TCRdb trimmed the raw reads at Q25, called clones with MiXCR and kept productive beta chains. For every CDR3 protein sequence, its rows merge into one entry that carries the most common genes and DNA. This sample lists about 250,000 distinct CDR3 sequences; 80% to 95% were detected once. 0.055% to 0.075% of the sample comes from the top ten. The specimen was CD4+ T cells from PBMCs. These receptor sequences come from a human donor with multiple sclerosis.

The rearrangement links TRBV5-1 to TRBJ2-2; 15 bases are a match to TRBD2. The CDR3 spans 18 residues. The V segment lost 4 bases and the J segment 0 bases; nucleotides outside the gene matches: 4. Germline V lookup: CDR1 SGHRS, CDR2 YFSETQ. This CDR3 reads CASSRTSGRAANTGELFF. Written as DNA, the CDR3 is TGCGCCAGCAGCCGGACTAGCGGGAGGGCCGCGAACACCGGGGAGCTGTTTTTT.

J is TRBJ2-2 and V is TRBV23-1; maybe TRBD1 (6 bases). TRBV23-1 qualifies as an ORF whose function is uncertain. CDR3 length equals 15 residues. V was trimmed by 8 bases and J by 5 bases, leaving 18 bases between them. The CDR3, as DNA: TGCGCCAGCGTCGACCCCTACAGGGAAACCGGGGAGCTGTTTTTT. The encoded protein is CASVDPYRETGELFF.

The chain recombines TRBV19 with TRBJ1-2; the D is unclear. Germline values: CDR1 LNHDA, CDR2 SQIVND (reference sequence). The CDR3 loop spans 12 amino acids. V lost 1 base and J 8 bases, leaving 8 bases between the germline ends. The DNA of the CDR3 is TGTGCCAGTAGTATAGTCAACGGAGGCTACACCTTC. It yields the protein CASSIVNGGYTF.

The V and J genes are TRBV7-2 and TRBJ2-3; D possibly corresponds to TRBD2 (7 bases). CDR1 SGHTA and CDR2 FQGNSA come from the germline V gene. With 1 base removed from V and 5 bases from J, the gap between germline ends came to 16 bases. CDR3 length: 16 amino acids. The CDR3 here is CASSLENRGAEDTQYF. The CDR3 DNA reads as TGTGCCAGCAGCTTAGAAAATCGGGGGGCGGAAGATACGCAGTATTTT.

The chain is built from TRBV2 and TRBJ2-5, with D possibly TRBD2 on 5 matching bases. The V and J ends lost 6 bases and 5 bases respectively, with 22 bases between them. There are 16 residues in the CDR3. Looked up from germline, CDR1 is SNHLY and CDR2 is FYNNEI. The CDR3 DNA reads TGTGCCAGCAGCCTGGGCGGGCCAAACCCTCAGGAGACCCAGTACTTC. Its protein is CASSLGGPNPQETQYF.

The V call is TRBV20-1, the J call TRBJ2-5; D perhaps matches TRBD1 (6 bases). The CDR3 has 15 amino acids. V shed 3 bases and J shed 1 base, with 15 bases lying between them. Germline CDR1 is DFQATT and CDR2 is SNEGSKA (reference sequence). The CDR3 reads CSARRPGTTQETQYF. CDR3 nucleotide sequence: TGCAGTGCTAGGAGACCCGGGACAACCCAAGAGACCCAGTACTTC.

The chain links TRBV7-2 to TRBJ1-2; TRBD1 agrees at 7 bases. The CDR3 sequence is 15 residues long. V trimming: 1 base; J trimming: 3 bases; junction bases outside the gene matches: 5. The germline V gene encodes CDR1 SGHTA and CDR2 FQGNSA. In nucleotides, the CDR3 is TGTGCCAGCAGCTTAGGCGGGCAGGGGGACTATGGCTACACCTTC. Encoded protein: CASSLGGQGDYGYTF.

This rearrangement joins TRBV9 to TRBJ2-5, with D possibly called TRBD1 or TRBD2 (5 bases each). Between the trimmed V and J ends, which lost 1 base and 1 base, there was a span of 14 bases. Germline CDR1 and CDR2: SGDLS and YYNGEE. The CDR3 runs to 16 residues. CDR3 sequence (DNA): TGTGCCAGCAGCGTAAGTTCGGGACGGCGCCAAGAGACCCAGTACTTC. Translation gives CASSVSSGRRQETQYF.

The CDR3 sequence: CASSPRESGELFF. The CDR3 nucleotides read TGTGCCAGCAGCCCCCGGGAGTCCGGGGAGCTGTTTTTT. The chain uses TRBV13 and TRBJ2-2; D possibly corresponds to TRBD2 (6 bases). This CDR3 comprises 13 residues. The germline gives CDR1 PRHDT, CDR2 FYEKMQ (reference sequence). Trimming removed 5 bases from V and 6 bases from J, with 10 bases in between. Full variable domain (rest looked up from reference TRBV13 and TRBJ2-2): AAGVIQSPRHLIKEKRETATLKCYPIPRHDTVYWYQQGPGQDPQFLISFYEKMQSDKGSIPDRFSAQQFSDYHSELNMSSLELGDSALYFCASSPRESGELFFGEGSRLTVL.

This clonotype was recorded only once. This chain joins TRBV5-6 and TRBJ1-5, with D hard to call. Trimming cost V 2 bases and J 4 bases, with 13 bases left between them. This CDR3 has 15 amino acids. Germline V gene sequence: CDR1 SGHDT, CDR2 YYEEEE. In nucleotides, the CDR3 is TGTGCCAGCAGCTTCCGCGGACTGCCAAATCAGCCCCAGCATTTT. This sequence encodes CASSFRGLPNQPQHF.